A selection of T cell receptor beta chains follows, all from one sample in a study of graft-versus-host responses after intestinal transplantation. Assay used: immunoSEQ multiplex PCR; TCRdb lists only in-frame clones, some missing. This sample has about 38,000 clones, with roughly 87% found just once. Material: PBMCs, obtained about 38 months after transplant. All receptors come from a human patient who received an intestinal transplant, so some T cells may come from the graft donor. CDR3s include the opening cysteine and the closing phenylalanine or tryptophan. Fields, in order: CDR3 DNA, CDR3 protein, D gene, V gene, J gene, clone size. D genes are given only for firm matches. Not all rows give a size; the values are once, few, many and, for expanded clones, a class.

TGTGCCACCTCGCGTACAGGGGACAACACCGGGGAGCTGTTTTTT	CATSRTGDNTGELFF	TRBD1	TRBV6-1	TRBJ2-2	.
TGTGCCAGCAGCTCAGGACTAGCGGGAGTGAGAGACGAGCAGTACTTC	CASSSGLAGVRDEQYF	TRBD2	TRBV5-4	TRBJ2-7	few
TGTGCCAGCAGTGGAGACATAGAAGGGGTTCTCTATGGCTACACCTTC	CASSGDIEGVLYGYTF	.	TRBV6-1	TRBJ1-2	.
TGTGCCAGCAGCTCACGAGGGTTCGAGTACAATGAGCAGTTCTTC	CASSSRGFEYNEQFF	.	TRBV9	TRBJ2-1	once
TGCGCCAGCAGCTTGGGGACAGCTTCTAACTATGGCTACACCTTC	CASSLGTASNYGYTF	.	TRBV5-1	TRBJ1-2	few
TGTGCCAGCAGGGAAGGGCCATCTTACGGGGAGCTGTTTTTT	CASREGPSYGELFF	.	TRBV6-4	TRBJ2-2	.
TGTGCCAGCTCACCGGGACTCAGGGAGGGGGAGACCCAGTACTTC	CASSPGLREGETQYF	TRBD2	TRBV18	TRBJ2-5	.
TGTGCCAGCAGCCTTAACACCGGGGAGCTGTTTTTT	CASSLNTGELFF	.	TRBV11-3	TRBJ2-2	.
TGTGCCAGCAGTTTGAGGGGGCCGAACACTGAAGCTTTCTTT	CASSLRGPNTEAFF	TRBD1	TRBV28	TRBJ1-1	.
TGTGCCAGCAGTGGAGACAGGGGATGGGAGACCCAGTACTTC	CASSGDRGWETQYF	TRBD1	TRBV2	TRBJ2-5	once
TGTGCCAGCAGTACAGTGCTTAATGGAAACACCATATATTTT	CASSTVLNGNTIYF	.	TRBV6-1	TRBJ1-3	.
TGTGCCAGCAGTGAGAGGCCTAGCGGAGACTACAATGAGCAGTTCTTC	CASSERPSGDYNEQFF	TRBD2	TRBV6-1	TRBJ2-1	.
TGTGCCTGGAGCGGGACAGGGAGCAATCAGCCCCAGCATTTT	CAWSGTGSNQPQHF	TRBD1	TRBV30	TRBJ1-5	.
TGTGCCAGCATCGTGTGGACAGGGGCCCAAGAGACCCAGTACTTC	CASIVWTGAQETQYF	TRBD1	TRBV6-6	TRBJ2-5	once
TGTGCCAGCAGCTTAGGGCCAGGGAATCAGCCCCAGCATTTT	CASSLGPGNQPQHF	.	TRBV5-5	TRBJ1-5	.
TGTGCCTGGAGTCGGCGGATCCTTGGGGCCTACGAGCAGTACTTC	CAWSRRILGAYEQYF	.	TRBV30	TRBJ2-7	.
TGTGCCAGCAGCTCGGGGACAGGGGGTAGGGAAAAACTGTTTTTT	CASSSGTGGREKLFF	TRBD1	TRBV7-8	TRBJ1-4	once
TGTGCCAGCACCTCACAGGGGCCCTATGGCTACACCTTC	CASTSQGPYGYTF	TRBD1	TRBV2	TRBJ1-2	.
TGTGCCAGCAGCCGACTAGTTTTCTACGAGCAGTACTTC	CASSRLVFYEQYF	.	TRBV2	TRBJ2-7	.
TGCAGCGTTGAGGGCCTAGCGGGGTGGAATGAGCAGTTCTTC	CSVEGLAGWNEQFF	TRBD2	TRBV29-1	TRBJ2-1	.
TGTGCCAGCAGTCCAGAGTTAAGGGCCGGGGAGCTGTTTTTT	CASSPELRAGELFF	.	TRBV28	TRBJ2-2	.
TGTGCCAGCAGTTTATTGGGGGGGGCCTACGAGCAGTACTTC	CASSLLGGAYEQYF	TRBD2	TRBV27	TRBJ2-7	.
TGTGCCAGCAGCCCCATCTCCGGGGCTTTCTTT	CASSPISGAFF	.	TRBV7-9	TRBJ1-1	.
TGTGCCAGCAGCTCTAGACAGGGGAAACTGTTTTTT	CASSSRQGKLFF	TRBD1	TRBV7-8	TRBJ1-4	.
TGTGCCAGCAGCGTAGCTGCGACTAGCGCCACCGGGGAGCTGTTTTTT	CASSVAATSATGELFF	TRBD2	TRBV9	TRBJ2-2	.
TGCGCCAGCAGCCAAGGACCCGTGGGTGAAAAACTGTTTTTT	CASSQGPVGEKLFF	.	TRBV4-1	TRBJ1-4	.
TGTGCCAGCAGCTTAGAATTGAGCGGTGGCTACACCTTC	CASSLELSGGYTF	.	TRBV7-9	TRBJ1-2	.
TGCGCCAGCCGGGAGGGAGACACCGGGGAGCTGTTTTTT	CASREGDTGELFF	TRBD2	TRBV5-1	TRBJ2-2	.
TGTGCCAGCAGCGGGACTAGATGGGGCACAGATACGCAGTATTTT	CASSGTRWGTDTQYF	TRBD2	TRBV5-4	TRBJ2-3	.
TGTGCCAGCAGAATACAGGGCCAGGGCTATGGCTACACCTTC	CASRIQGQGYGYTF	.	TRBV6-6	TRBJ1-2	.
TGTGCCAGCAGTCCGGCAGGGAAGGGCAATCAGCCCCAGCATTTT	CASSPAGKGNQPQHF	.	TRBV28	TRBJ1-5	.
TGTGCCAGCAGACGAGAGGGGATCGGAAACACCATATATTTT	CASRREGIGNTIYF	.	TRBV5-8	TRBJ1-3	.
TGTGCCAGCAGCCCCGACTTCATTCGAGCTTTCTTT	CASSPDFIRAFF	.	TRBV6-5	TRBJ1-1	.
TGTGCCAGCAGCTTACCCCACAGGGACCGAGAGACCCAGTACTTC	CASSLPHRDRETQYF	.	TRBV13	TRBJ2-5	.
TGTGCCAGTAGTTCAGGGAAGGCCACCGGGGAGCTGTTTTTT	CASSSGKATGELFF	.	TRBV19	TRBJ2-2	few
TGTGCCAGCAGACTAGGGGGAGGCGAGGAGCAGTTCTTC	CASRLGGGEEQFF	.	TRBV2	TRBJ2-1	.
TGTGCCAGCAGTGGGGGACAGACTTACTCCCCGAGGGATGGCTACACCTTC	CASSGGQTYSPRDGYTF	TRBD1	TRBV2	TRBJ1-2	few
TGCAGCGTTGAAGGGGGTGAAGCTTTCTTT	CSVEGGEAFF	.	TRBV29-1	TRBJ1-1	.
TGTGCCAGTAGTTCGGCCCTAGCGACTTCCAGGGGGACCCAGTACTTC	CASSSALATSRGTQYF	.	TRBV19	TRBJ2-5	once
TGCAGCGTTGCCCCCACCGGGACAGGCTCCTACGAGCAGTACTTC	CSVAPTGTGSYEQYF	TRBD1	TRBV29-1	TRBJ2-7	.
TGTGCCAGCAGTGACGGGACTAGCGGGTCATATGAGCAGTTCTTC	CASSDGTSGSYEQFF	TRBD2	TRBV6-4	TRBJ2-1	.
TGTGCCAGCAGGGCACACTATGGCTACACCTTC	CASRAHYGYTF	.	TRBV28	TRBJ1-2	.
TGTGCCAGCTCACCCCAAGCCGCTAGGGTCGGGGCGGATACGCAGTATTTT	CASSPQAARVGADTQYF	.	TRBV18	TRBJ2-3	.
TGTGCCAGCAGCCCTCTGGACAGGCGCTATGGCTACACCTTC	CASSPLDRRYGYTF	TRBD1	TRBV6-5	TRBJ1-2	.
TGTGCCAGCAGCTTAGCCGGAGCGGGAGTTACCGGGGAGCTGTTTTTT	CASSLAGAGVTGELFF	TRBD2	TRBV11-3	TRBJ2-2	.
TGTGCCAGTAGAATGGACAGGACGGCGAATGAGCAGTTCTTC	CASRMDRTANEQFF	TRBD1	TRBV19	TRBJ2-1	.
TGTGCCAGCAGTTACAATTCCGGAAACACCATATATTTT	CASSYNSGNTIYF	.	TRBV6-6	TRBJ1-3	.
TGTGCCAGTAATAACCGACTCACCGGGGAGCTGTTTTTT	CASNNRLTGELFF	.	TRBV19	TRBJ2-2	.
TGTGCCAGTAGTATAGGGACAAAAAACAATCAGCCCCAGCATTTT	CASSIGTKNNQPQHF	.	TRBV19	TRBJ1-5	.
TGTGCCAGCAGCGGAGGGTTTAGAAGTCCGGAGCAGTACTTC	CASSGGFRSPEQYF	.	TRBV5-5	TRBJ2-7	.
TGTGCCACCCTCGCGAGGGAGGCCGGGGAGCTGTTTTTT	CATLAREAGELFF	.	TRBV19	TRBJ2-2	few
TGCAGCGTTGTAGTCCAGATGAACACTGAAGCTTTCTTT	CSVVVQMNTEAFF	.	TRBV29-1	TRBJ1-1	.
TGTGCCAGCAGCCAGGGGGCAAGAACTGAAGCTTTCTTT	CASSQGARTEAFF	TRBD1	TRBV7-9	TRBJ1-1	once
TGTGCCAGCAGTTACTCCCCCACAGGCTCCTACGAGCAGTACTTC	CASSYSPTGSYEQYF	.	TRBV6-5	TRBJ2-7	.
TGTGCCAGCAGTTATGGACACCGGGGGGATGGCTACACCTTC	CASSYGHRGDGYTF	.	TRBV6-6	TRBJ1-2	.
TGCGCCAGCAGCCTGTCCGGCATTGGAAACATTCAGTACTTC	CASSLSGIGNIQYF	.	TRBV5-1	TRBJ2-4	.